These 21 T cell receptor beta chains were all obtained from the same sample, sequenced in a study of blood T cell repertoires in COVID-19 (dated by TCRdb to about 2020). Libraries were constructed by the immunoSEQ multiplex PCR assay. The table comes from immuneACCESS by way of TCRdb, which keeps in-frame sequences with V and J called. Part of the clones is missing from these tables; in studies checked, under half for an unresolved V gene and the rest for unknown reasons. For this sample there are roughly 40,000 clones; 88% appear just once. 7% to 9% of the sample is taken by the ten largest. Sequenced input: peripheral blood. These receptors came from a woman aged 70-85 years with acute or convalescent COVID-19.

The J gene is TRBJ1-5, the V gene TRBV11-3, with D unclear. The CDR3 consists of 13 residues. V was clipped by 5 bases and J by 5 bases, with 10 bases between them. Germline CDR1 reads SGHNT; CDR2 reads YENEEA. CDR3 nucleotide sequence: TGTGCCAGCAGCCCTTCAGGCCATCAGCCCCAGCATTTT. Its translation is CASSPSGHQPQHF.

The chain carries TRBV29-1 and TRBJ2-3; 8 nucleotides line up with TRBD2. The V segment lost 0 bases and the J segment 6 bases; nucleotides outside the gene matches: 14. From germline, CDR1 is SQVTM and CDR2 ANQGSEA. CDR3 size: 17 residues. CDR3: CSVEEWGLDSLGDTQYF. The CDR3 DNA sequence: TGCAGCGTTGAAGAGTGGGGACTAGATTCCCTCGGGGATACGCAGTATTTT.

J is TRBJ1-1 and V is TRBV14; D ambiguous. The length of the CDR3 is 15 residues. Trimming shortened V by 1 base and J by 11 bases, and 20 bases separated the two germline ends. CDR1 and CDR2 from the germline V gene are SGHDN and FVKESK. This CDR3 is CASSQVTARTGGAFF. CDR3 DNA sequence: TGTGCCAGCAGCCAAGTAACAGCCAGAACCGGTGGGGCTTTCTTT. The whole variable domain, remainder taken from reference TRBV14 and TRBJ1-1, is EAGVTQFPSHSVIEKGQTVTLRCDPISGHDNLYWYRRVMGKEIKFLLHFVKESKQDESGMPNNRFLAERTGGTYSTLKVQPAELEDSGVYFCASSQVTARTGGAFFGQGTRLTVV.

This clone showed up just a few times. The chain employs TRBV19 and TRBJ2-1, with 9 positions matching TRBD2. The J segment lost 8 bases and the V segment lost 5 bases, leaving 7 bases of the junction unmatched. The CDR3 has 14 residues. CDR1 LNHDA and CDR2 SQIVND come from the germline V gene (reference sequence). CDR3 amino acids: CASSVLAGSYEQFF. As DNA, the CDR3 is TGTGCCAGTAGTGTTCTAGCGGGATCGTATGAGCAGTTCTTC.

The V and J genes are TRBV2 and TRBJ2-7; 7 bases match TRBD1. This CDR3 has 15 residues. V dropped 6 bases and J dropped 5; count of bases not matched to a gene: 13. Germline CDR1 and CDR2: SNHLY and FYNNEI. CDR3 loop: CASRYKGGVFDEQYV. CDR3 nucleotide sequence: TGTGCCAGCAGATACAAAGGGGGCGTTTTCGACGAGCAGTACGTC.

The chain employs TRBV7-2 and TRBJ1-3, with TRBD1 as a possible D gene (6 bases). V lost 0 bases to trimming and J lost 4 bases, with 13 bases between them. The V gene's germline CDR1 is SGHTA and CDR2 FQGNSA. The CDR3 runs 16 residues. CDR3 in amino acids: CASSLAQGLVGNTIYF. CDR3 nucleotides: TGTGCCAGCAGCTTAGCACAGGGCCTGGTGGGAAACACCATATATTTT.

The CDR3 DNA reads TGTGCCAGCAGCCTACCGGGGACAGGGAGAGAGACCCAGTACTTC. This gives the protein CASSLPGTGRETQYF. V usage is TRBV11-3 and J usage is TRBJ2-5, with TRBD1 matching over 9 bases. The CDR3 sequence is 15 residues long. Germline CDR1 SGHNT, CDR2 YENEEA. V gave up 5 bases and J gave up 4 bases; unmatched junction bases: 8.

This clone has just one count. The rearrangement uses TRBV4-3 and TRBJ2-3, with TRBD2 identical over 9 bases. The trim removed 0 bases at V and 6 bases at J, leaving 7 bases unmatched. Germline values: CDR1 LGHNA, CDR2 YSLEER. This CDR3 contains 16 residues. The CDR3 sequence: CASSQEGGRALDTQYF. CDR3 nucleotides: TGCGCCAGCAGCCAAGAGGGCGGGAGGGCCTTGGATACGCAGTATTTT.

V and J are TRBV4-2 and TRBJ2-4; TRBD2 matches 9 bases. Germline V CDR1 and CDR2: LGHNA, YNFKEQ. The V gene end was trimmed by 1 base and the J gene end by 7 bases; junction bases not matched to a gene: 2. This CDR3 has 14 amino acids. CDR3 sequence: CASSQALAGNIQYF. For the CDR3, the DNA is TGTGCCAGCAGCCAAGCTCTAGCGGGGAACATTCAGTACTTC.

The chain links TRBV28 to TRBJ2-1, with 8 nucleotides matching TRBD1. This CDR3 contains 15 residues. CDR1 MDHEN and CDR2 SYDVKM come from the germline V gene. Trimming removed 2 bases from V and 6 bases from J; junction bases left unmatched: 6. CDR3 sequence (DNA): TGTGCCAGCAGTTTAAGAGACAGGGGTATCAATGAGCAGTTCTTC. Protein: CASSLRDRGINEQFF.

The chain couples TRBV4-3 to TRBJ1-4; 7 positions match TRBD1. The J segment lost 8 bases and the V segment lost 1 base, leaving 7 bases of the junction unmatched. The CDR3 is made up of 15 amino acids. Germline CDR1 reads LGHNA; CDR2 reads YSLEER. The CDR3 nucleotides are TGCGCCAGCAGCCAAGTGGGACAGAGGTGGGAAAAACTGTTTTTT. This translates into CASSQVGQRWEKLFF.

V is TRBV5-1 and J is TRBJ2-5; TRBD2 matches at 11 bases. The CDR3 has 14 residues. Germline V lookup: CDR1 SGHRS, CDR2 YFSETQ. V lost 4 bases, J lost 5 bases, and 4 bases stayed unmatched. This chain's CDR3 is CASSNSGGDETQYF. The DNA for the CDR3 is TGCGCCAGCAGCAATAGCGGGGGGGACGAGACCCAGTACTTC.

The genes are TRBV3-1 (or the pseudogene TRBV3-2) and TRBJ2-1, with a tentative D call TRBD2 (7 bases). Trimming cost V 4 bases and J 0 bases, with 10 bases left between them. This CDR3 spans 15 amino acids. CDR1 LGHDT and CDR2 YNNKEL come from the germline V gene (reference sequence). The CDR3, as DNA: TGTGCCAGCAGCCCGGCGGGGGCCTCCTACAATGAGCAGTTCTTC. This translates into CASSPAGASYNEQFF.

V is TRBV14 and J is TRBJ2-5, with a weak D call TRBD2 (5 bases). Germline V gives CDR1 SGHDN, CDR2 FVKESK. The CDR3 covers 15 residues. The V end was cut by 1 base, the J end by 7 bases, with 16 bases between. In DNA form, the CDR3 reads TGTGCCAGCAGCCAAGTTGGCGACGAGGGTGGGACCCAGTACTTC. It specifies CASSQVGDEGGTQYF.

The rearrangement links TRBV3-1 (or the pseudogene TRBV3-2) to TRBJ1-1, with D unclear. CDR3 length equals 12 residues. Germline loops: CDR1 LGHDT, CDR2 YNNKEL (reference sequence). V lost 1 base and J 6 bases, leaving 6 bases between the germline ends. CDR3 sequence (DNA): TGTGCCAGCAGCCAAGCGGCGGCTGAAGCTTTCTTT. Protein product: CASSQAAAEAFF.

The CDR3 DNA reads as TGTGCCAGTAGCCCCGGGACAGGCTCTGGAAACACCATATATTTT. Its translation: CASSPGTGSGNTIYF. The J gene is TRBJ1-3, the V gene TRBV19, with TRBD1 matching over 8 bases. Germline-derived CDR1 and CDR2 are LNHDA and SQIVND (reference sequence). Unmatched junction bases numbered 4, after V lost 6 bases and J lost 0 bases. The length of the CDR3 is 15 residues.

This clone turned up a few times. The rearrangement uses TRBV7-8 and TRBJ1-1; unclear D gene. Germline CDR1 is SGHVS and CDR2 is FQNEAQ. V lost 2 bases to trimming and J lost 4 bases, with 11 bases between them. The CDR3 covers 14 residues. For the CDR3, the DNA is TGTGCCAGCAGCTTACAGGTATTGAGCACTGAAGCTTTCTTT. Protein product: CASSLQVLSTEAFF.

The V call is TRBV28, the J call TRBJ1-2; D is unclear. Trimming pared 1 base from V and 4 bases from J, leaving 7 bases between. There are 13 residues in the CDR3. Germline assignment: CDR1 MDHEN and CDR2 SYDVKM. CDR3 region: CASSLLVSYGYTF. Written as DNA, the CDR3 is TGTGCCAGCAGTTTATTGGTTAGCTATGGCTACACCTTC.

The chain combines TRBV24-1 with TRBJ1-2; 10 bases align to TRBD1. J was trimmed by 8 bases and V by 2 bases; bases with no gene match: 4. Germline V gives CDR1 KGHDR, CDR2 SFDVKD. This CDR3 comprises 14 residues. CDR3 coding DNA: TGTGCCACCAGTGATTGGACAGGGGGTGGGGGCTACACCTTC. This encodes CATSDWTGGGGYTF.

The chain has TRBV6-2 or TRBV6-3 and TRBJ1-5; 8 bases are a match to TRBD1. Per germline, CDR1 MNHEY and CDR2 SVGEGT. V trimming: 2 bases; J trimming: 1 base; junction bases outside the gene matches: 7. The CDR3 has 17 residues. The CDR3 reads CASSYGTGGVSNQPQHF. Here the CDR3 DNA reads TGTGCCAGCAGTTACGGTACAGGGGGTGTGAGCAATCAGCCCCAGCATTTT.

The chain carries TRBV7-9 and TRBJ2-1; TRBD2 matches 10 bases. Germline-derived CDR1 and CDR2 are SEHNR and FQNEAQ (reference sequence). The V and J ends lost 1 base and 6 bases, in that order; junction bases with no gene match: 9. The CDR3 consists of 17 residues. The CDR3 loop is CASSLVTTSGLSNEQFF. CDR3 sequence (DNA): TGTGCCAGCAGCTTAGTTACGACTAGCGGGTTGTCCAATGAGCAGTTCTTC.